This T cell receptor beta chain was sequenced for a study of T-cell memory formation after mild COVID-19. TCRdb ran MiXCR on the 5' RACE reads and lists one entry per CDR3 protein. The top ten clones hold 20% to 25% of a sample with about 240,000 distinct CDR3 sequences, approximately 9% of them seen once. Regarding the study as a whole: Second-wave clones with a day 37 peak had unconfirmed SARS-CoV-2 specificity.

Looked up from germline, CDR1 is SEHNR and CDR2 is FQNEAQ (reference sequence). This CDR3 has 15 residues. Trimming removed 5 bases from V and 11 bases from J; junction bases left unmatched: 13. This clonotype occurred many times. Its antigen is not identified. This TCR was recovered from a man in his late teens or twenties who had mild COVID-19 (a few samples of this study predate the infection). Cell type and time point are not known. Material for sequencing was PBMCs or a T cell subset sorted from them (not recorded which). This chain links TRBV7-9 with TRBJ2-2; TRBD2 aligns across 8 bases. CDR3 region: CASSETSATPPELFF. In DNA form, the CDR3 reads TGTGCCAGCAGCGAGACTAGCGCCACGCCTCCAGAGCTGTTTTTT.